The clone carrying this TCR beta chain was observed a single time. Antigen: not known. The data stem from a study of cytomegalovirus exposure and HLA in healthy donors. The CDR3 is 16 residues long. V trimming: 7 bases; J trimming: 0 bases; junction bases outside the gene matches: 5. Germline CDR1 and CDR2: MNHEY and SMNVEV (reference sequence). General observations from the study: Rare TCR sequences predominated, though certain public TCRs were found in many donors.

Data came from immunoSEQ multiplex PCR; TCRdb stores just in-frame clones and leaves some out. Of 100,000 to 150,000 clones listed, roughly 89% were seen once; the top ten hold 1.5% to 2%. The V call is TRBV27, the J call TRBJ2-1; TRBD2 aligns across 11 bases. The sequenced material came from PBMCs. The receptor was derived from a woman in her late teens or twenties in good health and CMV-seronegative. The CDR3 protein is CASTRLAGSSYNEQFF. The CDR3 DNA sequence: TGTGCCAGCACCAGACTAGCGGGAAGCTCCTACAATGAGCAGTTCTTC.